The 32 T cell receptor beta chains given below trace back to one sample, sequenced in a study of identical twins. TCRdb reanalysed the 5' RACE reads using MiXCR and keeps one entry per CDR3 protein. Seen here are roughly 240,000 distinct CDR3 sequences, 6% to 8.5% observed once, and the top ten hold under 6%. These data also formed part of another study, on yellow fever vaccine responses in identical twins.

Sequenced input: CD8+ T cells sorted from blood. Source of these receptors: a woman in her late teens or twenties in good health.

This clonotype was recorded at least ten times. The chain recombines TRBV7-9 with TRBJ2-3, with TRBD2 matching 13 bases. V shed 7 bases, J shed 5 bases, and the junction held 6 bases outside the gene matches. Looked up from germline, CDR1 is SEHNR and CDR2 is FQNEAQ (reference sequence). CDR3 length: 15 residues. The CDR3 sequence: CASTPGLAGVDTQYF. The CDR3 DNA is TGTGCCAGCACCCCCGGACTAGCGGGAGTAGATACGCAGTATTTT.

This clonotype was counted only a few times. CDR3 sequence reads: CASSPPAGAIANEQFF. CDR3 bases: TGTGCCAGCTCACCACCAGCGGGGGCTATCGCGAATGAGCAGTTCTTC. The chain has TRBV18 and TRBJ2-1, with 8 bases that match TRBD2. CDR1 and CDR2 from the germline V gene are KGHSH and LQKENI. Trimming removed 0 bases from V and 7 bases from J; junction bases left unmatched: 8. The CDR3 is 16 amino acids.

This chain joins TRBV21-1 and TRBJ1-2. TRBV21-1 is a recognized pseudogene. CDR3 size: 17 residues. CDR3 sequence reads: CASSKERKAFFGGGYTF. The CDR3 coding sequence is TGTGCCAGCAGCAAAGAACGGAAGGCCTTTTTCGGAGGTGGCTACACCTTC.

This clonotype has a handful of counts. The chain is built from TRBV6-5 and TRBJ1-6, with D unclear. Germline V lookup: CDR1 MNHEY, CDR2 SVGAGI. Trimming took off 0 bases at V and 11 bases at J, with 8 bases between the two ends. There are 13 residues in the CDR3. CDR3 loop: CASSYSIRAPLHF. The CDR3 nucleotides read TGTGCCAGCAGTTACTCGATCCGGGCACCCCTCCACTTT.

The chain joins TRBV3-1 to TRBJ2-7, with 8 positions matching TRBD1. Germline lookup yields CDR1 LGHDT and CDR2 YNNKEL (reference sequence). Trimming cost V 11 bases and J 4 bases; bases outside gene matches: 16. This CDR3 has 15 residues. CDR3 loop: CASTQTVTGGYEQYF. The CDR3 DNA sequence: TGTGCCTCCACCCAGACGGTTACAGGGGGGTACGAGCAGTACTTC.

This chain uses TRBV7-6 with TRBJ2-5; no clear D. The CDR3 contains 14 residues. Trimming shortened V by 5 bases and J by 3 bases, and 13 bases separated the two germline ends. Germline V lookup: CDR1 SGHVS, CDR2 FNYEAQ. Written as DNA, the CDR3 is TGTGCCAGCAGCGCCTCTAGGGTGGAAGAGACCCAGTACTTC. Translated, it gives CASSASRVEETQYF.

This clonotype has ten or more counts. This chain connects TRBV12-3 or TRBV12-4 to TRBJ2-3, with TRBD2 as a possible D gene (6 bases). Trimming stripped 3 bases from V and 1 base from J, with 11 bases between. The CDR3 is made up of 15 amino acids. For the CDR3, the DNA is TGTGCCAGCAGTTTTAGTAGCGGAGGCACAGATACGCAGTATTTT. Its translation: CASSFSSGGTDTQYF.

This clonotype appeared a few times. J is TRBJ2-7 and V is TRBV5-6; the D is unclear. The CDR3 is 16 amino acids. Germline CDR1 SGHDT, CDR2 YYEEEE. V was pared by 4 bases and J by 6 bases, with 23 bases between. The CDR3 DNA reads as TGTGCCAGCAGCCCCGCGGATGATGGGTTTCGTTTCGAGCAGTACTTC. This gives the protein CASSPADDGFRFEQYF.

This clonotype was seen more than once but under ten times. The chain recombines TRBV12-3 or TRBV12-4 with TRBJ2-1; 9 bases are shared with TRBD2. V gave up 3 bases and J gave up 8 bases; unmatched junction bases: 5. The CDR3 runs to 14 residues. As DNA, the CDR3 is TGTGCCAGCAGTTTCCGCGGGGGGGCCTATGAGCAGTTCTTC. The encoded protein is CASSFRGGAYEQFF.

This clonotype has at least ten counts. The chain combines TRBV6-2 or TRBV6-3 with TRBJ2-7; D is undetermined. Germline V gives CDR1 MNHEY, CDR2 SVGEGT. The CDR3 covers 13 residues. The V end was cut by 0 bases, the J end by 3 bases, with 6 bases between. CDR3 coding DNA: TGTGCCAGCAGTTACTCCGAGTACTACGAGCAGTACGTC. Translation gives CASSYSEYYEQYV.

This sequence joins TRBV7-9 and TRBJ1-2; D gene uncertain. V was pared by 2 bases and J by 0 bases, with 10 bases between. From germline, CDR1 is SEHNR and CDR2 FQNEAQ (reference sequence). The CDR3 loop spans 15 amino acids. This CDR3 is CASSLRDTSNYGYTF. CDR3 in DNA: TGTGCCAGCAGCTTAAGGGATACGTCTAACTATGGCTACACCTTC. Full variable domain (rest looked up from reference TRBV7-9 and TRBJ1-2): DTGVSQNPRHKITKRGQNVTFRCDPISEHNRLYWYRQTLGQGPEFLTYFQNEAQLEKSRLLSDRFSAERPKGSFSTLEIQRTEQGDSAMYLCASSLRDTSNYGYTFGSGTRLTVV.

In this sample, this clonotype turned up many times. The chain is built from TRBV9 and TRBJ2-3, with 8 bases identical to TRBD2. V lost 0 bases and J lost 2; bases outside the gene matches: 2. The CDR3 sequence is 15 residues long. Germline CDR1 is SGDLS and CDR2 is YYNGEE. The CDR3 DNA reads as TGTGCCAGCAGCGTAGCGGGAGGGGTCACAGATACGCAGTATTTT. The encoded protein is CASSVAGGVTDTQYF.

V is TRBV27 and J is TRBJ1-2; 11 bases line up with TRBD1. V dropped 5 bases and J dropped 4; count of bases not matched to a gene: 12. The CDR3 is 17 amino acids. The V gene's germline CDR1 is MNHEY and CDR2 SMNVEV (reference sequence). In DNA form, the CDR3 reads TGTGCCAGCAGTCCCGGGACAGGGGGTTGGAGAGTCTATGGCTACACCTTC. As protein: CASSPGTGGWRVYGYTF.

This clonotype was seen a handful of times. The V gene is TRBV20-1, the J gene TRBJ2-5; 9 bases are shared with TRBD2. Germline loops: CDR1 DFQATT, CDR2 SNEGSKA (reference sequence). This CDR3 is 16 amino acids long. Losses at the gene ends were 0 bases for V and 3 bases for J; bases not matched to a gene: 8. CDR3 nucleotides: TGCAGTGCTAGAGATAAGAGCGGGGGGATTAAAGAGACCCAGTACTTC. As protein: CSARDKSGGIKETQYF.

This clonotype was detected only a few times. The V gene is TRBV7-8, the J gene TRBJ1-4; D may be TRBD1 (6 bases). This CDR3 region has 16 residues. Germline CDR1 and CDR2: SGHVS and FQNEAQ. The ends were cut back, 5 bases at V and 0 bases at J, with 13 bases in the middle. The CDR3 nucleotides read TGTGCCAGCAGCCCTCATGGACAGCCAACTAATGAAAAACTGTTTTTT. It encodes CASSPHGQPTNEKLFF.

The chain joins TRBV27 to TRBJ2-3, with 7 bases lining up with TRBD2. With 4 bases clipped from V and 3 bases from J, the junction kept 4 bases outside the gene matches. The germline CDR1 and CDR2 sequences are MNHEY and SMNVEV (reference sequence). The CDR3 is made up of 14 amino acids. CDR3: CASSSWRETDTQYF. CDR3 bases: TGTGCCAGCAGTTCATGGCGGGAGACAGATACGCAGTATTTT.

The chain uses TRBV27 and TRBJ2-5; 10 bases fit TRBD1. The V and J ends lost 11 bases and 3 bases, in that order; junction bases with no gene match: 15. Germline CDR1 and CDR2: MNHEY and SMNVEV (reference sequence). The CDR3 runs to 16 residues. The CDR3 DNA is TGTGCCGGCAAGCTTGAGATGGACAGGGGGAAAGAGACCCAGTACTTC. Its protein is CAGKLEMDRGKETQYF.

This clonotype was detected ten times or more. J is TRBJ2-7 and V is TRBV28; 8 bases agree with TRBD2. This CDR3 region has 15 residues. Germline CDR1 reads MDHEN; CDR2 reads SYDVKM. J lost 3 bases, V lost 3 bases, and 7 bases had no gene match. The CDR3 nucleotides read TGTGCCAGCAGTTTTGGCCCGGGAGGGCACTACGAGCAGTACTTC. Residues: CASSFGPGGHYEQYF.

This clonotype came up a few times. The chain uses TRBV2 and TRBJ1-2; D is undetermined. The CDR3 sequence is 12 residues long. Germline V gene sequence: CDR1 SNHLY, CDR2 FYNNEI. V lost 7 bases and J lost 6, with 12 bases in between. The CDR3 nucleotides read TGTGCCAGCAACGGACCTCCCGATGGCTACACCTTC. Its translation is CASNGPPDGYTF.

This clonotype came up many times. The chain joins TRBV4-1 to TRBJ1-4; D remains unclear. The CDR3 length is 11 residues. Germline loops: CDR1 MGHRA, CDR2 YSYEKL. V lost 5 bases and J lost 11, with 9 bases in between. CDR3 residues: CASSTGEKLFF. CDR3 DNA sequence: TGCGCCAGCAGCACCGGGGAGAAACTGTTTTTT.

The chain links TRBV7-9 to TRBJ2-5; 7 bases are a match to TRBD1. Looked up from germline, CDR1 is SEHNR and CDR2 is FQNEAQ (reference sequence). V was clipped by 0 bases and J by 4 bases; unmatched bases: 5. This CDR3 is built from 15 residues. The CDR3 nucleotides are TGTGCCAGCAGCTTAGCGGGGACAGCTTTAGAGACCCAGTACTTC. It codes for CASSLAGTALETQYF.

The J gene is TRBJ2-1, the V gene TRBV28, with 15 bases that match TRBD2. CDR1 and CDR2 from the germline V gene are MDHEN and SYDVKM. Losses at the gene ends were 6 bases for V and 9 bases for J; bases not matched to a gene: 21. The CDR3 length is 20 residues. The CDR3: CASSTGLAGGPWLVSGEQFF. The DNA of the CDR3 is TGTGCCAGCAGCACCGGACTAGCGGGAGGGCCGTGGTTAGTAAGCGGTGAGCAGTTCTTC.

CDR3 coding DNA: TGCAGCGTTGATGGACATAGTGAGCAGTTCTTC. Translated, it gives CSVDGHSEQFF. V is TRBV29-1 and J is TRBJ2-1, with D perhaps matching TRBD1 (5 bases). This CDR3 region has 11 residues. The V and J ends lost 3 bases and 9 bases respectively, with 9 bases between them. Germline V gene lookup returns CDR1 SQVTM and CDR2 ANQGSEA.

This clonotype was detected ten times or more. The genes are TRBV12-3 or TRBV12-4 and TRBJ2-3, with no clear D. The CDR3 totals 12 residues. The V and J ends lost 4 bases and 2 bases respectively, with 4 bases between them. CDR3: CASSSYTDTQYF. DNA of the CDR3: TGTGCCAGCAGTTCTTACACAGATACGCAGTATTTT.

At least ten counts were recorded for this clonotype. The J gene is TRBJ2-3, the V gene TRBV4-1; D remains ambiguous. V was pared by 1 base and J by 5 bases, with 13 bases between. Germline CDR1 and CDR2: MGHRA and YSYEKL. The CDR3 covers 15 residues. The DNA for the CDR3 is TGCGCCAGCAGCCAAGTTCCTGAACGTGGAGATACGCAGTATTTT. Translated: CASSQVPERGDTQYF.

This clonotype was seen at least ten times. The chain couples TRBV15 to TRBJ2-4, with 9 bases fitting TRBD2. The CDR3 extends over 15 amino acids. With V trimmed by 3 bases and J by 7 bases, 7 bases remained unmatched. Germline V CDR1 and CDR2: LNHNV, YYDKDF (reference sequence). Written as DNA, the CDR3 is TGTGCCACCAGCAGGGATAGTAGCGGGAGTAACATTCAGTACTTC. It codes for CATSRDSSGSNIQYF.

This clonotype was seen many times. This chain joins TRBV15 and TRBJ2-1; TRBD2 aligns across 11 bases. J lost 4 bases, V lost 0 bases, and 5 bases had no gene match. Germline V gene data show CDR1 as LNHNV and CDR2 as YYDKDF (reference sequence). This CDR3 spans 17 amino acids. CDR3 coding DNA: TGTGCCACCAGCAGAGAGGAGGGACTAGCGGCATACAATGAGCAGTTCTTC. Amino acid sequence: CATSREEGLAAYNEQFF.

The chain is built from TRBV2 and TRBJ2-3, with no clear D. Germline-derived CDR1 and CDR2 are SNHLY and FYNNEI. Trimming removed 4 bases at V and 0 bases at J, with 11 bases between. The CDR3 spans 15 residues. CDR3 in amino acids: CASSVGQTSTDTQYF. Here the CDR3 DNA reads TGTGCCAGCAGTGTAGGGCAAACTAGCACAGATACGCAGTATTTT.

In its sample, this clonotype was seen many times. This sequence joins TRBV7-6 and TRBJ1-1; no definite D call. Germline CDR1 SGHVS, CDR2 FNYEAQ. The CDR3 has 15 residues. Trimming left V 1 base short and J 1 base short, with 10 bases between. CDR3 sequence (DNA): TGTGCCAGCAGCTTAGAAAGAGGACCGAACACTGAAGCTTTCTTT. Translation gives CASSLERGPNTEAFF.

This clonotype has ten or more counts. J is TRBJ1-3 and V is TRBV6-5; D is uncertain. Germline CDR1 and CDR2: MNHEY and SVGAGI. The germline V and J ends were trimmed by 2 bases and 0 bases, with 5 bases remaining between them. The CDR3 runs 14 residues. CDR3 amino acids: CASSYLGSGNTIYF. In DNA form, the CDR3 reads TGTGCCAGCAGTTACCTGGGCTCTGGAAACACCATATATTTT.

This clonotype was counted only a few times. This chain joins TRBV4-1 and TRBJ2-3; D perhaps matches TRBD2 (5 bases). Looked up from germline, CDR1 is MGHRA and CDR2 is YSYEKL. The CDR3 spans 15 residues. Trimming took 0 bases from V and 0 from J, leaving 7 bases between them. As DNA, the CDR3 is TGCGCCAGCAGCCAAGACGGGGATAGCACAGATACGCAGTATTTT. Translated: CASSQDGDSTDTQYF.

J is TRBJ2-2 and V is TRBV12-3 or TRBV12-4; D remains ambiguous. The V end was cut by 6 bases, the J end by 6 bases, with 14 bases between. The CDR3 spans 14 residues. The CDR3 sequence is CASSPPDGAGELFF. For the CDR3, the DNA is TGTGCCAGCAGCCCCCCGGATGGGGCCGGGGAGCTGTTTTTT.